These T cell receptor beta chains were read from a single sample in a study of blood T cell repertoires in COVID-19. The method was immunoSEQ multiplex PCR; TCRdb's version includes in-frame clones alone and lacks a portion of them. The sample holds about 190,000 clones, around 79% seen once. Sequencing was performed on peripheral blood. The receptors originated from a man aged 50-60 years who had recovered from COVID-19. Each CDR3 is given with its conserved first and last residue. A D gene is named only where the DNA matches it firmly. Only part of the rows carry a size: once, few, many, or a class if the clone is expanded.

CDR3 DNA: TGTGCCAGCAGTGAAGAAGGGACTAGCGGGAGTTACGAGCAGTACTTC
CDR3 protein: CASSEEGTSGSYEQYF
V gene: TRBV6-1
D gene: TRBD2
clone size: .
J gene: TRBJ2-7

CDR3 DNA: TGCAGCGTTGGGGGACAGGCCAATCAGCCCCAGCATTTT
CDR3 protein: CSVGGQANQPQHF
V gene: TRBV29-1
D gene: TRBD1
clone size: .
J gene: TRBJ1-5

CDR3 DNA: TGCAGCGTCACTTATAATGAAAAACTGTTTTTT
CDR3 protein: CSVTYNEKLFF
V gene: TRBV29-1
D gene: .
clone size: .
J gene: TRBJ1-4

CDR3 DNA: TGTGCCAGCAGGGCCGGGGGTAGCAATCAGCCCCAGCATTTT
CDR3 protein: CASRAGGSNQPQHF
V gene: TRBV28
D gene: .
clone size: .
J gene: TRBJ1-5

CDR3 DNA: TGTGCCAGCAGCCAAGTATTGGGACTACCCTACGAGCAGTACTTC
CDR3 protein: CASSQVLGLPYEQYF
V gene: TRBV14
D gene: TRBD2
clone size: .
J gene: TRBJ2-7

CDR3 DNA: TGTGCCAGCAGCTTAGGGTTACAGGGGGAGGATGGCTACACCTTC
CDR3 protein: CASSLGLQGEDGYTF
V gene: TRBV7-6
D gene: TRBD1
clone size: once
J gene: TRBJ1-2

CDR3 DNA: TGTGCCAGCCGTCCGCGGGAGCCTCTGGAGACCCAGTACTTC
CDR3 protein: CASRPREPLETQYF
V gene: TRBV5-8
D gene: TRBD2
clone size: .
J gene: TRBJ2-5

CDR3 DNA: TGTGCCAGCAGCAAAGACGTCTCGGGAGGGTCGTACGAGCAGTACTTC
CDR3 protein: CASSKDVSGGSYEQYF
V gene: TRBV7-2
D gene: TRBD2
clone size: .
J gene: TRBJ2-7

CDR3 DNA: TGTGCCAGCAGCCGTTTACTAGCGGGAGCCGACAATGAGCAGTTCTTC
CDR3 protein: CASSRLLAGADNEQFF
V gene: TRBV7-8
D gene: TRBD2
clone size: .
J gene: TRBJ2-1

CDR3 DNA: TGTGCCACCAGCAGAGATCGGGATACGCAGTATTTT
CDR3 protein: CATSRDRDTQYF
V gene: TRBV15
D gene: .
clone size: many
J gene: TRBJ2-3

CDR3 DNA: TGTGCCAGCAGCTTAGTGGGACTAAGCACAGATACGCAGTATTTT
CDR3 protein: CASSLVGLSTDTQYF
V gene: TRBV11-2
D gene: TRBD2
clone size: .
J gene: TRBJ2-3

CDR3 DNA: TGTGCCAGCAGAGCCGGGACAGGGGGGTTTACTGTCTTC
CDR3 protein: CASRAGTGGFTVF
V gene: TRBV7-9
D gene: TRBD1
clone size: .
J gene: TRBJ2-7

CDR3 DNA: TGTGCCAGCAGCTTAGAGGGGTTTGGTGGCTACACCTTC
CDR3 protein: CASSLEGFGGYTF
V gene: TRBV7-2
D gene: .
clone size: .
J gene: TRBJ1-2

CDR3 DNA: TGTGCCAGCAGTGACTCCGCCGAGGGAGATACGCAGTATTTT
CDR3 protein: CASSDSAEGDTQYF
V gene: TRBV6-4
D gene: .
clone size: many
J gene: TRBJ2-3

CDR3 DNA: TGTGCCAGTACCCCAGGACTTTTTGGGAGCAATCAGCCCCAGCATTTT
CDR3 protein: CASTPGLFGSNQPQHF
V gene: TRBV19
D gene: .
clone size: .
J gene: TRBJ1-5

CDR3 DNA: TGTGCCAGCAGTCCGTACGGGACAGACAATAGCAATCAGCCCCAGCATTTT
CDR3 protein: CASSPYGTDNSNQPQHF
V gene: TRBV27
D gene: TRBD1
clone size: .
J gene: TRBJ1-5

CDR3 DNA: TGTGCCAGCAACGAAGGAGGCAGGCTTCGTGAAAAACTGTTTTTT
CDR3 protein: CASNEGGRLREKLFF
V gene: TRBV28
D gene: .
clone size: .
J gene: TRBJ1-4

CDR3 DNA: TGCGCCAGCAGCAGCCCGGGACAGGCTTTTTGGGAGACCCAGTACTTC
CDR3 protein: CASSSPGQAFWETQYF
V gene: TRBV5-1
D gene: TRBD1
clone size: .
J gene: TRBJ2-5

CDR3 DNA: TGTGCCAGTAGTCACGCGGGACTAGCGGGAGGGCATGATAGCACAGATACGCAGTATTTT
CDR3 protein: CASSHAGLAGGHDSTDTQYF
V gene: TRBV19
D gene: TRBD2
clone size: .
J gene: TRBJ2-3

CDR3 DNA: TGTGCCAGCAGTCCGAGGACAGCCTCAGATGGGACCCAGTACTTC
CDR3 protein: CASSPRTASDGTQYF
V gene: TRBV6-5
D gene: .
clone size: .
J gene: TRBJ2-5

CDR3 DNA: TGCGCCAGCACCAAGGATAGCGGGACGTACGAGCAGTACTTC
CDR3 protein: CASTKDSGTYEQYF
V gene: TRBV5-1
D gene: TRBD2
clone size: few
J gene: TRBJ2-7

CDR3 DNA: TGTGCCAGCAGCTCAGGACTAGCGGGAGACACAGATACGCAGTATTTT
CDR3 protein: CASSSGLAGDTDTQYF
V gene: TRBV7-3
D gene: TRBD2
clone size: .
J gene: TRBJ2-3